Following are 24 T cell receptor beta chains from one sample sequenced in a study of blood T cells in healthy people across ages. PCR was performed a second time for roughly 7 to 11 cycles using a sample-barcoded 5' primer and a J-beta primer mix. TCRdb passed the 5' RACE reads through MiXCR, listing each CDR3 protein once. Of about 1.5 million distinct CDR3 sequences in the sample, approximately 43% were seen once. Sequenced input: blood. The receptors were gathered from a young woman in good health.

CDR3 sequence: CASNRGTGRYSNQPQHF. The CDR3 DNA reads as TGTGCCAGCAATCGAGGGACAGGGAGATATAGCAATCAGCCCCAGCATTTT. V gene TRBV28 combines with J gene TRBJ1-5, with 9 bases aligning to TRBD1. Germline assignment: CDR1 MDHEN and CDR2 SYDVKM. J was trimmed by 0 bases and V by 7 bases; bases with no gene match: 10. The CDR3 contains 17 residues.

This clonotype was counted between two and nine times. CDR3 loop: CSANLAASYGYTF. In DNA, the CDR3 is TGCAGTGCTAATTTGGCGGCGAGCTATGGCTACACCTTC. The chain links TRBV20-1 to TRBJ1-2; D is unclear. Trimming took 4 bases from V and 4 from J, leaving 13 bases between them. The CDR3 consists of 13 residues. The V gene's germline CDR1 is DFQATT and CDR2 SNEGSKA (reference sequence).

V gene TRBV4-1 combines with J gene TRBJ1-4, with TRBD1 as a possible D gene (5 bases). The CDR3 extends over 15 amino acids. Trimming stripped 0 bases from V and 6 bases from J, with 11 bases between. CDR1 MGHRA and CDR2 YSYEKL come from the germline V gene. In DNA form, the CDR3 reads TGCGCCAGCAGCCAAGATTATACGGGACATGAAAAACTGTTTTTT. Its translation: CASSQDYTGHEKLFF.

This clonotype turned up a few times. This chain links TRBV20-1 with TRBJ2-7; TRBD1 aligns across 10 bases. CDR3 length: 13 residues. V shed 1 base and J 4 bases; nucleotides not matched to a gene: 1. CDR1 is DFQATT, CDR2 SNEGSKA, per germline (reference sequence). CDR3 coding DNA: TGCAGTGCTAGAGGGGACAGGGGTTACGAGCAGTACTTC. It specifies CSARGDRGYEQYF.

This clonotype was found a few times. The chain carries TRBV5-1 and TRBJ1-1; the D is unclear. V lost 2 bases, J lost 4 bases, and 9 bases lay in between. This CDR3 has 13 residues. The germline V gene has CDR1 SGHRS and CDR2 YFSETQ. CDR3 sequence: CASSLGYSTEAFF. The CDR3 DNA reads TGCGCCAGCAGCTTAGGGTACAGCACTGAAGCTTTCTTT.

This clonotype was observed a handful of times. V and J are TRBV12-3 or TRBV12-4 and TRBJ1-5; D possibly corresponds to TRBD1 (6 bases). The CDR3 sequence is 15 residues long. V was shortened by 6 bases and J by 0 bases, with 12 bases between the two germline ends. CDR3 sequence reads: CASRGGTNSNQPQHF. CDR3 in DNA: TGTGCCAGCAGGGGGGGGACAAATAGCAATCAGCCCCAGCATTTT.

This clonotype was observed a handful of times. V usage is TRBV20-1 and J usage is TRBJ2-1; TRBD2 matches at 10 bases. V was clipped by 0 bases and J by 4 bases; unmatched bases: 3. This CDR3 is built from 15 residues. Germline V gene data show CDR1 as DFQATT and CDR2 as SNEGSKA (reference sequence). DNA of the CDR3: TGCAGTGCTAGAGAACTAGCGGGGAGATACAATGAGCAGTTCTTC. Amino acid sequence: CSARELAGRYNEQFF.

V is TRBV20-1 and J is TRBJ1-1; D is possibly TRBD1 (6 bases). The CDR3 totals 14 residues. V was shortened by 1 base and J by 11 bases, with 20 bases between the two germline ends. Germline CDR1 is DFQATT and CDR2 is SNEGSKA (reference sequence). The CDR3 DNA reads as TGCAGTGCTAGAGCCCCGGGGGCACGGATTTGGGCTTTCTTT. This gives the protein CSARAPGARIWAFF.

The sample holds a few counts of this clonotype. The gene calls are TRBV6-2 or TRBV6-3 and TRBJ2-3; 8 bases map to TRBD2. CDR1 MNHEY and CDR2 SVGEGT come from the germline V gene. The CDR3 spans 15 residues. The junction had 3 bases not matched to a gene; V was cut back by 2 bases and J by 2 bases. The chain's CDR3 is CASSYSSGNTDTQYF. In nucleotides, the CDR3 is TGTGCCAGCAGTTACAGTAGCGGGAACACAGATACGCAGTATTTT.

The chain uses TRBV29-1 and TRBJ1-6; 7 bases line up with TRBD1. V was clipped by 2 bases and J by 4 bases; unmatched bases: 5. CDR3 length equals 15 residues. Germline V gene data show CDR1 as SQVTM and CDR2 as ANQGSEA. CDR3 nucleotides: TGCAGCGTTGAATTGGGACAGATTTATAATTCACCCCTCCACTTT. It yields the protein CSVELGQIYNSPLHF.

The chain links TRBV3-1 to TRBJ1-1; D unresolved. Per the germline V gene, CDR1 is LGHDT and CDR2 is YNNKEL (reference sequence). Trimming left V 5 bases short and J 4 bases short, with 20 bases between. The CDR3 has 16 residues. The CDR3 coding sequence is TGTGCCAGCAGCTCTCGGTCGGGCAGTATGTTCACTGAAGCTTTCTTT. As protein: CASSSRSGSMFTEAFF.

V gene TRBV5-1 combines with J gene TRBJ2-1; 10 bases fit TRBD2. The end of the DNA is better explained by TRBJ2-7, so the J call may be wrong. The CDR3 is 16 amino acids. Germline CDR1 is SGHRS and CDR2 is YFSETQ. The CDR3 DNA sequence: TGCGCCAGCAGCTTGCCCCTAGCGGGGGCATACAATGAGCAGTACTTC. Protein sequence: CASSLPLAGAYNEQYF.

This clonotype has just a few counts. The chain couples TRBV12-3 or TRBV12-4 to TRBJ1-2; 7 nucleotides match TRBD1. This CDR3 contains 13 residues. Trimming at V came to 6 bases and at J to 8 bases, leaving 9 bases not matched to a gene. CDR3 in amino acids: CASRTTGKRGYTF. DNA of the CDR3: TGTGCCAGCAGAACGACAGGGAAAAGAGGCTACACCTTC.

The V and J genes are TRBV6-5 and TRBJ2-7, with TRBD1 matching over 11 bases. With 5 bases clipped from V and 3 bases from J, the junction kept 6 bases outside the gene matches. Germline lookup yields CDR1 MNHEY and CDR2 SVGAGI. The CDR3 is 15 residues long. The CDR3 loop reads CASSKGTGGFYEQYF. CDR3 DNA: TGTGCCAGCAGTAAGGGGACAGGGGGGTTCTACGAGCAGTACTTC.

The V and J genes are TRBV20-1 and TRBJ2-7; D may be TRBD2 (6 bases). The CDR3 contains 14 residues. Trimming cost V 5 bases and J 7 bases, with 21 bases left between them. The germline V gene encodes CDR1 DFQATT and CDR2 SNEGSKA (reference sequence). CDR3 residues: CSAVPWDFLSEQYF. The CDR3 DNA follows: TGCAGTGCTGTTCCTTGGGACTTTCTGTCGGAGCAGTACTTC.

The chain links TRBV6-6 to TRBJ2-3; no clear D. In germline, CDR1 is MNHNY, CDR2 SVGAGI (reference sequence). V was clipped by 6 bases and J by 1 base, with 14 bases between them. The CDR3 runs to 15 residues. CDR3 amino acids: CASSSLNSGTDTQYF. The CDR3, as DNA: TGTGCCAGCAGCTCACTCAACTCGGGCACAGATACGCAGTATTTT.

The V gene is TRBV5-6, the J gene TRBJ2-5, with 7 bases that match TRBD1. The J call may be in error: the DNA end matches TRBJ2-7 better. The CDR3 covers 15 residues. Germline assignment: CDR1 SGHDT and CDR2 YYEEEE. The CDR3 is CASSLVGTAANEQYF. For the CDR3, the DNA is TGTGCCAGCAGCTTGGTGGGGACAGCGGCCAACGAGCAGTACTTC.

The table lists this clonotype with a few counts. The chain uses TRBV6-2 or TRBV6-3 and TRBJ2-1; either TRBD1 or TRBD2 may fit D (6 bases each). The CDR3 has 15 residues. Germline V gives CDR1 MNHEY, CDR2 SVGEGT. V was clipped by 0 bases and J by 4 bases, with 10 bases between them. The CDR3: CASSYSTGAYNEQFF. The CDR3 DNA sequence: TGTGCCAGCAGTTACTCGACGGGGGCGTACAATGAGCAGTTCTTC.

The V gene is TRBV29-1, the J gene TRBJ2-4; D not certain. With 4 bases removed from V and 5 bases from J, the gap between germline ends came to 12 bases. Germline assignment: CDR1 SQVTM and CDR2 ANQGSEA. CDR3 length: 13 residues. The CDR3 reads CSVVTPHQNIQYF. DNA of the CDR3: TGCAGCGTTGTGACCCCGCACCAAAACATTCAGTACTTC.

This clonotype showed up just a few times. The V gene is TRBV4-3, the J gene TRBJ2-1, with 8 bases identical to TRBD2. The J call could be wrong; TRBJ2-7 is a better fit for the DNA end. CDR3 length equals 17 residues. CDR1 LGHNA and CDR2 YSLEER come from the germline V gene. The CDR3 is CASSQDPSGSSYNEQYF. The CDR3 DNA reads TGCGCCAGCAGCCAAGATCCCAGCGGGAGCTCCTACAATGAGCAGTACTTC.

On this clonotype: With a much larger clone just one base away, this may be a read error. This chain joins TRBV6-1 and TRBJ1-2; the D is unclear. The CDR3 contains 13 residues. The germline V gene encodes CDR1 MNHNS and CDR2 SASEGT. With 1 base removed from V and 4 bases from J, the gap between germline ends came to 7 bases. CDR3 in amino acids: CASSEVGLYGYTF. CDR3 DNA sequence: TGTGCCAGCAGTGAAGTGGGCCTCTATGGCTACACCTTC.

This chain joins TRBV7-9 and TRBJ2-5; 7 bases fit TRBD2. Germline V lookup: CDR1 SEHNR, CDR2 FQNEAQ (reference sequence). The CDR3 loop spans 15 amino acids. V was pared by 1 base and J by 4 bases, with 6 bases of the junction left unmatched. The CDR3 coding sequence is TGTGCCAGCAGCTTAGTACGAGCGGGGAGAGAGACCCAGTACTTC. It yields the protein CASSLVRAGRETQYF.

The rearrangement joins TRBV20-1 to TRBJ2-1, with D unclear. The CDR3 has 11 amino acids. The ends were cut back, 1 base at V and 11 bases at J, with 9 bases in the middle. Per germline, CDR1 DFQATT and CDR2 SNEGSKA (reference sequence). For the CDR3, the DNA is TGCAGTGCTAGAGGACCCGGCAAGCAGTTCTTC. Translation: CSARGPGKQFF.

The genes are TRBV2 and TRBJ1-2; unclear D gene. Trimming pared 6 bases from V and 7 bases from J, leaving 9 bases between. Germline-derived CDR1 and CDR2 are SNHLY and FYNNEI. The CDR3 consists of 11 residues. The CDR3 region has the DNA TGTGCCAGCAGGGGCAGCGGTGGCTACACCTTC. It specifies CASRGSGGYTF. Drawing the rest from reference TRBV2 and TRBJ1-2, the complete variable domain is EPEVTQTPSHQVTQMGQEVILRCVPISNHLYFYWYRQILGQKVEFLVSFYNNEISEKSEIFDDQFSVERPDGSNFTLKIRSTKLEDSAMYFCASRGSGGYTFGSGTRLTVV.